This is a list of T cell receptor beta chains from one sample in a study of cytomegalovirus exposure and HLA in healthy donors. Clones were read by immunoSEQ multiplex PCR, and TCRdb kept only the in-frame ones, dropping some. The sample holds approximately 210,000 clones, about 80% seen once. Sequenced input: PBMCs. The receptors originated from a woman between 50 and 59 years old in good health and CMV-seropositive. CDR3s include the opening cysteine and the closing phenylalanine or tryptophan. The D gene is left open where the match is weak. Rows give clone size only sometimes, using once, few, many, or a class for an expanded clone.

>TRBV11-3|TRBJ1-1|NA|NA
CASSREEGEAFF
TGTGCCAGCTCTAGGGAGGAGGGTGAAGCTTTCTTT
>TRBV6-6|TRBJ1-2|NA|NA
CASRPLVTDYGYTF
TGTGCCAGCAGACCTCTTGTGACAGACTATGGCTACACCTTC
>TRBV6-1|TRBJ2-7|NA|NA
CASSEHRLSSVEQYF
TGTGCCAGCAGTGAACATCGACTTAGTAGTGTCGAGCAGTACTTC
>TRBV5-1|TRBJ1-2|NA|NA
CASSSSTENYGYTF
TGCGCCAGCAGCTCATCGACAGAGAACTATGGCTACACCTTC
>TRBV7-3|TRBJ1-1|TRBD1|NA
CASSLNRDRVRDTEAFF
TGTGCCAGCAGCTTAAACCGGGACAGGGTCCGGGACACTGAAGCTTTCTTT
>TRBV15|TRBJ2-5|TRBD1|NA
CATSRHRQGETQYF
TGTGCCACCAGCAGACATCGACAGGGTGAGACCCAGTACTTC
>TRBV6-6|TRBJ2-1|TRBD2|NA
CASSYFSGGNNEQFF
TGTGCCAGCAGTTACTTTAGCGGGGGGAACAATGAGCAGTTCTTC
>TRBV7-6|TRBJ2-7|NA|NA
CASSLLAQSYEQYF
TGTGCCAGCAGCTTGTTGGCTCAGTCTTACGAGCAGTACTTC
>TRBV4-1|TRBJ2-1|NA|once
CASSQSLAYEQFF
TGCGCCAGCAGCCAGAGCTTAGCGTATGAGCAGTTCTTC
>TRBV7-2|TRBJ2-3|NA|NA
CASSPGQGQYF
TGTGCCAGCAGCCCTGGGCAGGGGCAGTATTTT
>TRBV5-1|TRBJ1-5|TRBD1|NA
CASSPQGAENQPQHF
TGCGCCAGCAGCCCCCAGGGGGCCGAAAATCAGCCCCAGCATTTT
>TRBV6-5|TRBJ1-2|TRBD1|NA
CASSYRGQGANYGYTF
TGCGCCAGCAGTTACCGGGGACAGGGGGCTAACTATGGCTACACCTTC
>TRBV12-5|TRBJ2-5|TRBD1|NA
CASGSYLGGRDRETQYF
TGTGCTAGTGGTTCCTACCTCGGAGGCAGGGACAGAGAGACCCAGTACTTC
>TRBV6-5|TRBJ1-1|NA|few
CASSPGSAVDTEAFF
TGTGCCAGCAGTCCTGGGTCGGCGGTGGACACTGAAGCTTTCTTT
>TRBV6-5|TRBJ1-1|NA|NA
CASSYGGITEAFF
TGTGCCAGCAGTTACGGAGGGATCACTGAAGCTTTCTTT
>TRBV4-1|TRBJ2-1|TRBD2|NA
CASSQPISGGPAIEGEQFF
TGCGCCAGCAGCCAGCCGATTAGCGGGGGCCCCGCTATTGAGGGTGAGCAGTTCTTC
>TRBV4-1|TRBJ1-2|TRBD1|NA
CASSQDYRQGYGYTF
TGCGCCAGCAGCCAAGACTACCGACAGGGTTATGGCTACACCTTC
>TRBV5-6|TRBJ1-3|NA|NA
CASSLYSLATSGNTIYF
TGTGCCAGCAGCTTATACTCCTTAGCCACCTCTGGAAACACCATATATTTT
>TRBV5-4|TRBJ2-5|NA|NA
CASSLARQGTETQYF
TGTGCCAGCAGCTTGGCTCGGCAGGGTACGGAGACCCAGTACTTC
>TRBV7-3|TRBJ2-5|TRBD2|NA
CASSLGVGGQETQYF
TGTGCCAGCAGCTTAGGCGTGGGGGGGCAAGAGACCCAGTACTTC
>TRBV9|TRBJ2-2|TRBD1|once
CASDREPTGELFF
TGTGCTTCGGACAGGGAGCCCACCGGGGAGCTGTTTTTT
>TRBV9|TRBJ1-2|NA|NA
CASSWEYGTSGGYTF
TGTGCCAGCAGCTGGGAATACGGGACAAGCGGAGGCTACACCTTC
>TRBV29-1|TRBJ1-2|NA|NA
CSVGQIADGYTF
TGCAGCGTTGGTCAGATCGCGGATGGCTACACCTTC
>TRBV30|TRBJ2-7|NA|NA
CAWSKDSSYEQYF
TGTGCCTGGTCCAAGGACTCTTCCTACGAGCAGTACTTC
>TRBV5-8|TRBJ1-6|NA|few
CASRSAARGSPLHF
TGTGCCAGCAGGTCGGCCGCCCGGGGGTCACCCCTCCACTTT
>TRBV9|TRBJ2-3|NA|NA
CASTVDGGGYTDTQYF
TGTGCCAGCACCGTAGACGGCGGGGGCTACACAGATACGCAGTATTTT
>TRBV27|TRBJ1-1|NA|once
CASSLRGQPNTEAFF
TGTGCCAGCAGTTTAAGGGGTCAGCCGAACACTGAAGCTTTCTTT
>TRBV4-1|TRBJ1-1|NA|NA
CASSQAWDIMNTEAFF
TGCGCCAGCAGCCAAGCCTGGGACATCATGAACACTGAAGCTTTCTTT
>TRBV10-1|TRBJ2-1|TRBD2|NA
CASSPGTRGGNEQFF
TGCGCCAGCAGCCCCGGGACTAGAGGCGGGAATGAGCAGTTCTTC
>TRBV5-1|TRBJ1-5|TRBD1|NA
CASSWTGGSNQPQHF
TGCGCCAGCAGCTGGACAGGGGGTAGTAATCAGCCCCAGCATTTT
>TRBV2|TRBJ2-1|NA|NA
CASTSYNEQFF
TGTGCCAGCACCTCGTACAATGAGCAGTTCTTC
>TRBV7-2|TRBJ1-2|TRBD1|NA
CASSSLPNPGQGGYTF
TGTGCCAGCAGCTCCCTTCCTAACCCGGGACAGGGTGGCTACACCTTC
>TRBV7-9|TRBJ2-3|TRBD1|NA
CASSPRTGLRTDTQYF
TGTGCCAGCAGCCCGAGGACAGGACTCCGCACAGATACGCAGTATTTT
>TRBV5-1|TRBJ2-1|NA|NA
CASSLGNRESSYNEQFF
TGCGCCAGCAGCTTGGGTAACAGGGAAAGCTCCTACAATGAGCAGTTCTTC
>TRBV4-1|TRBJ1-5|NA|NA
CASSQDKLNQPQHF
TGCGCCAGCAGCCAAGATAAGCTCAATCAGCCCCAGCATTTT
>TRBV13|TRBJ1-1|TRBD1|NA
CASSGQGASTEAFF
TGTGCCAGCAGCGGACAGGGGGCAAGCACTGAAGCTTTCTTT
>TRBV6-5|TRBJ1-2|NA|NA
CASRYIRTAVYGYTF
TGTGCCAGCAGATACATTAGGACAGCCGTTTATGGCTACACCTTC
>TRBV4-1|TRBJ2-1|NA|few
CASTPYVREANEQFF
TGCGCCAGCACCCCGTACGTACGCGAGGCCAATGAGCAGTTCTTC
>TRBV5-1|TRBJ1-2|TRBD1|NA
CASSLGADRAGSKGYTF
TGCGCCAGCAGCTTGGGGGCCGACAGGGCTGGAAGTAAGGGCTACACCTTC